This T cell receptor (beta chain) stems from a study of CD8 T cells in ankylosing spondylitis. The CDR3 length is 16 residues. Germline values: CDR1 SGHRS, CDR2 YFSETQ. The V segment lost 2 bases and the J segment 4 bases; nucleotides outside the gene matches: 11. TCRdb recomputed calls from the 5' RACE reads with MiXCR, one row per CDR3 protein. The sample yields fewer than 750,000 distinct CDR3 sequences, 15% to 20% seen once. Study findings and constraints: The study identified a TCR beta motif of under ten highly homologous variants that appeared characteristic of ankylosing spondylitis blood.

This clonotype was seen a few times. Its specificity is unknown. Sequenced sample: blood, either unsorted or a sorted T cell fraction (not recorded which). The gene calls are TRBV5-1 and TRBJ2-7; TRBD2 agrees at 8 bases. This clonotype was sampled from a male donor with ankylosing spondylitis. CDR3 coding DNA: TGCGCCAGCAGCTTTTGGTCGGCGAGCGGGAGTTACGAGCAGTACTTC. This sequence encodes CASSFWSASGSYEQYF.